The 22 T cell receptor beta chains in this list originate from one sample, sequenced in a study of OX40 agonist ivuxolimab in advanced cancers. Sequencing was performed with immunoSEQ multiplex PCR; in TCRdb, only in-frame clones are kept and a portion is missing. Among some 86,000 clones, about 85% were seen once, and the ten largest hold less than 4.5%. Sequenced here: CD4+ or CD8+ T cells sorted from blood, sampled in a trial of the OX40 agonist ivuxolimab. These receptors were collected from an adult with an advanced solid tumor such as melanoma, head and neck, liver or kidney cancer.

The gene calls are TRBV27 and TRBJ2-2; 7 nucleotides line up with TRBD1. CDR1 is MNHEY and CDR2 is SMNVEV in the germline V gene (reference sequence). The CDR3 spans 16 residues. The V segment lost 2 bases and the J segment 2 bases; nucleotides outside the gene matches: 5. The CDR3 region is CASSLMAGGNTGELFF. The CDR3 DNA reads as TGTGCCAGCAGTTTAATGGCAGGGGGAAACACCGGGGAGCTGTTTTTT.

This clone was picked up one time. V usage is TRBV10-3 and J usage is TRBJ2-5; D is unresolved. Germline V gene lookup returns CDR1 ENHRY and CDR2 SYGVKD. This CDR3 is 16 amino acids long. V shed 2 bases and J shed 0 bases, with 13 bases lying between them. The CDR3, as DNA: TGTGCCATCAGTGAGCCGACGGCCAGAGACCAAGAGACCCAGTACTTC. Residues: CAISEPTARDQETQYF.

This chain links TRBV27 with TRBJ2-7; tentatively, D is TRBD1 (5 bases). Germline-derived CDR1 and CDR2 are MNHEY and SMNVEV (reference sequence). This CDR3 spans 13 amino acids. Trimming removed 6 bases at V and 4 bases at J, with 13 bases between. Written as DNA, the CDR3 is TGTGCCAGCAGGGAAGCAGGGTGGTACGAGCAGTACTTC. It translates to CASREAGWYEQYF.

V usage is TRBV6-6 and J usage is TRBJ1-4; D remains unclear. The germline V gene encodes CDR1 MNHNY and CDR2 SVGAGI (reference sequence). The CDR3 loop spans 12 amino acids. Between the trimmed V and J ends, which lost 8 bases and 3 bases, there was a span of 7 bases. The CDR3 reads CASRRANEKLFF. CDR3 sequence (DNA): TGTGCCAGCCGGAGGGCTAATGAAAAACTGTTTTTT.

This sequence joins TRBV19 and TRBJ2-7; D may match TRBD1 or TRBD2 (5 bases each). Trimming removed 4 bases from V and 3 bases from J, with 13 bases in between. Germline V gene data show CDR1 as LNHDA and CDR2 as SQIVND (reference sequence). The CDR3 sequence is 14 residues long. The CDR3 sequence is CASSTPGRLYEQYF. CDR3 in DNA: TGTGCCAGTAGTACACCGGGACGTCTCTACGAGCAGTACTTC.

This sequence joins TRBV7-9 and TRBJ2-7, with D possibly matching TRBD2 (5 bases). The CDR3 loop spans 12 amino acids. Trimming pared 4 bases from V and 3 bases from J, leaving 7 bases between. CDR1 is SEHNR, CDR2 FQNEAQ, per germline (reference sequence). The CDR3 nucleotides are TGTGCCAGCAGCTCCGGGGACTACGAGCAGTACTTC. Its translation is CASSSGDYEQYF. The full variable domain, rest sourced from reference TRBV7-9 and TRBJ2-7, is DTGVSQNPRHKITKRGQNVTFRCDPISEHNRLYWYRQTLGQGPEFLTYFQNEAQLEKSRLLSDRFSAERPKGSFSTLEIQRTEQGDSAMYLCASSSGDYEQYFGPGTRLTVT.

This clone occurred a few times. The CDR3 sequence: CASSWDRGNEQFF. The CDR3 nucleotides are TGTGCCAGCAGCTGGGACAGGGGGAATGAGCAGTTCTTC. The V gene is TRBV5-4, the J gene TRBJ2-1, with 11 bases aligning to TRBD1. This CDR3 has 13 amino acids. CDR1 SGHNT and CDR2 YYREEE come from the germline V gene (reference sequence). Losses at the gene ends were 3 bases for V and 7 bases for J; bases not matched to a gene: 0.

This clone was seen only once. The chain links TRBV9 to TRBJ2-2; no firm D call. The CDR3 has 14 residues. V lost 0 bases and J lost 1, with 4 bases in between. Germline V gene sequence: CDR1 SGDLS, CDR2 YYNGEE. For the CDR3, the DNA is TGTGCCAGCAGCGTAGGTGGGAACACCGGGGAGCTGTTTTTT. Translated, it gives CASSVGGNTGELFF. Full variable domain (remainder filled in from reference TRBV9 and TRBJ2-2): DSGVTQTPKHLITATGQRVTLRCSPRSGDLSVYWYQQSLDQGLQFLIQYYNGEERAKGNILERFSAQQFPDLHSELNLSSLELGDSALYFCASSVGGNTGELFFGEGSRLTVL.

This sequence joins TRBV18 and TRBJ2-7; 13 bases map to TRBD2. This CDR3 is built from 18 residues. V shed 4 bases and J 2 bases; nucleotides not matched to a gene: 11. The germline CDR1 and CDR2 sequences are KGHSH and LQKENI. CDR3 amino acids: CASSQKPGGLAGTYEQYF. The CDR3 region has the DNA TGTGCCAGCTCACAAAAACCGGGGGGACTAGCGGGAACCTACGAGCAGTACTTC. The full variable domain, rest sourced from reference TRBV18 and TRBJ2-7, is NAGVMQNPRHLVRRRGQEARLRCSPMKGHSHVYWYRQLPEEGLKFMVYLQKENIIDESGMPKERFSAEFPKEGPSILRIQQVVRGDSAAYFCASSQKPGGLAGTYEQYFGPGTRLTVT.

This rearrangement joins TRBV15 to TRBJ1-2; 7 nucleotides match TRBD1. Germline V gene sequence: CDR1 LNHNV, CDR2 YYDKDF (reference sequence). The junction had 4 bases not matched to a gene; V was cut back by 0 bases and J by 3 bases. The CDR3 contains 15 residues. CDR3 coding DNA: TGTGCCACCAGCAGAGATTTTGACAGGGACTATGGCTACACCTTC. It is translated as CATSRDFDRDYGYTF.

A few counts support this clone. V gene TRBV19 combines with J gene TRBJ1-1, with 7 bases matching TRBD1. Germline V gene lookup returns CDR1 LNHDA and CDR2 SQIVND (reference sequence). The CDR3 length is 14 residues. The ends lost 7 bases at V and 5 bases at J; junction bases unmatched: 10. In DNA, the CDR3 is TGTGCCAGTACCCGGGACAGAAGGTGGACTGAAGCTTTCTTT. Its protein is CASTRDRRWTEAFF.

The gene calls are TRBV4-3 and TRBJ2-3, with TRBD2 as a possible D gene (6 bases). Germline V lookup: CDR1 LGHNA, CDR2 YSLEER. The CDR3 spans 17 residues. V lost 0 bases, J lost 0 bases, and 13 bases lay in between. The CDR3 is CASSQEWGDDSTDTQYF. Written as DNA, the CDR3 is TGCGCCAGCAGCCAAGAGTGGGGGGACGATAGCACAGATACGCAGTATTTT.

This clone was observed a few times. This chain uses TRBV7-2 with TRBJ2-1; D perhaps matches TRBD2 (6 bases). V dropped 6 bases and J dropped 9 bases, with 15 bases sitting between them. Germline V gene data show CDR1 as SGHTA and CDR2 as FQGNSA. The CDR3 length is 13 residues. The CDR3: CASRWRGRSEQFF. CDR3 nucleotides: TGTGCCAGCAGGTGGCGGGGTCGGAGTGAGCAGTTCTTC.

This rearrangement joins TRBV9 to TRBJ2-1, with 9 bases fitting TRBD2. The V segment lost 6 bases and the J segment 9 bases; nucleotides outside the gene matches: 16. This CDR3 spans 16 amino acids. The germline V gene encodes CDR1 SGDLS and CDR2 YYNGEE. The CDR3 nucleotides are TGTGCCAGCAACAACAGGGACGGCGGGAGGGCAAGTGAGCAGTTCTTC. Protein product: CASNNRDGGRASEQFF. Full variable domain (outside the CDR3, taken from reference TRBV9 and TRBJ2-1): DSGVTQTPKHLITATGQRVTLRCSPRSGDLSVYWYQQSLDQGLQFLIQYYNGEERAKGNILERFSAQQFPDLHSELNLSSLELGDSALYFCASNNRDGGRASEQFFGPGTRLTVL.

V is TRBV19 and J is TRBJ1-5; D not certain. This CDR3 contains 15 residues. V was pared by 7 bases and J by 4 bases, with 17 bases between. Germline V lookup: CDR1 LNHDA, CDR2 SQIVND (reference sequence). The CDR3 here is CASTEGRILNQPQHF. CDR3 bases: TGTGCCAGTACCGAAGGACGGATATTGAATCAGCCCCAGCATTTT.

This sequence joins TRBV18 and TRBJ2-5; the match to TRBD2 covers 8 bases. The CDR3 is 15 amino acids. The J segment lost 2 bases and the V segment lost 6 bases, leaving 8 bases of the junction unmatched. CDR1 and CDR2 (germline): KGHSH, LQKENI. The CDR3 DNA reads TGTGCCAGCTCCCTTTTTGGCGGGAGGCAAGAGACCCAGTACTTC. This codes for CASSLFGGRQETQYF.

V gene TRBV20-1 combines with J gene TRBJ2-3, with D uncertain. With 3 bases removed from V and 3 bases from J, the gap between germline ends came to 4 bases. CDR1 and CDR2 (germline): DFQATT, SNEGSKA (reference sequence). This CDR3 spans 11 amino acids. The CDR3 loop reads CSARYTDTQYF. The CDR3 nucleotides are TGCAGTGCTAGGTATACAGATACGCAGTATTTT.

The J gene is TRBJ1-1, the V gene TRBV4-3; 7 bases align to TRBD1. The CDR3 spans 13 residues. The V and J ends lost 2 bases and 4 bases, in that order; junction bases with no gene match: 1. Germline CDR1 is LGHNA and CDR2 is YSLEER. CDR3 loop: CASSQSGGTEAFF. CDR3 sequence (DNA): TGCGCCAGCAGCCAATCAGGGGGCACTGAAGCTTTCTTT.

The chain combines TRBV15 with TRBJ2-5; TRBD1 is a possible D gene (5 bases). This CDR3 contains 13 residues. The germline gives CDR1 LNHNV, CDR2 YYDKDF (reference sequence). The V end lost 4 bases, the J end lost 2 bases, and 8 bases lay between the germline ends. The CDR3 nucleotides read TGTGCCACCAGCAAGCAGGGACAAGAGACCCAGTACTTC. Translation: CATSKQGQETQYF.

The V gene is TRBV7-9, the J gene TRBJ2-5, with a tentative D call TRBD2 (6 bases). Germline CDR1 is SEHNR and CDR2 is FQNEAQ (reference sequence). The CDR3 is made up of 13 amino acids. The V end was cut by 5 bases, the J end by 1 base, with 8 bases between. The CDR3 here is CASSVGLQETQYF. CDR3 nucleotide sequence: TGTGCCAGCAGCGTGGGACTCCAAGAGACCCAGTACTTC.

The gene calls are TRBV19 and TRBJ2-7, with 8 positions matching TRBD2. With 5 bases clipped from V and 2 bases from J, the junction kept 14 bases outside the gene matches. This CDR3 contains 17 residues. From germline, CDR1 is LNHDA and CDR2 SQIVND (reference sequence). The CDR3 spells CASSLRPLAGLTYEQYF. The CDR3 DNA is TGTGCCAGTAGTCTCCGACCCCTAGCGGGCCTTACCTACGAGCAGTACTTC.

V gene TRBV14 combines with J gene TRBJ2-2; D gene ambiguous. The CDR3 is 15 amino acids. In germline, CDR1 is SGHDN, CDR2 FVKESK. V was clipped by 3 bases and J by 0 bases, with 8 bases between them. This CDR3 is CASSHSLANTGELFF. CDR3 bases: TGTGCCAGCAGCCATAGCCTAGCGAACACCGGGGAGCTGTTTTTT.